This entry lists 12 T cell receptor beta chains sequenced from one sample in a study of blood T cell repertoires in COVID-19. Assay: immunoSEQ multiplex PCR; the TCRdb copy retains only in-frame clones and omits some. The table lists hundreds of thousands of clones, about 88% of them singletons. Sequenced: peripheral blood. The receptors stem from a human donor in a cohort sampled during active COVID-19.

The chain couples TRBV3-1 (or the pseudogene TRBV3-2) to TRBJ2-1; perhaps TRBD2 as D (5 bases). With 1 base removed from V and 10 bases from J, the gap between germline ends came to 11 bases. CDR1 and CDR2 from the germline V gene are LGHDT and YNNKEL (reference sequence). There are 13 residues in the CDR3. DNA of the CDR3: TGTGCCAGCAGCCAAGCCACTAGTGGAGAGCAGTTCTTC. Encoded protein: CASSQATSGEQFF.

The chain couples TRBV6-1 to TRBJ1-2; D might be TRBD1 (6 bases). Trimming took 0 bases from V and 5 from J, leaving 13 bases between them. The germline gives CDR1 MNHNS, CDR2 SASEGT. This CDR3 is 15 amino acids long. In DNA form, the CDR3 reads TGTGCCAGCAGTGAAGCGTTGTGGGGACAATATGGCTACACCTTC. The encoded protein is CASSEALWGQYGYTF.

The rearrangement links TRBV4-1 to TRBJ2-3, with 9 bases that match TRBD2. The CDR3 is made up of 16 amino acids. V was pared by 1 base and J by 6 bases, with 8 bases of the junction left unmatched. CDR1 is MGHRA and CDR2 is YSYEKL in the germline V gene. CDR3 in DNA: TGCGCCAGCAGCCAAGTCTCGGCGGGAGGGGTTGATACGCAGTATTTT. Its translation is CASSQVSAGGVDTQYF.

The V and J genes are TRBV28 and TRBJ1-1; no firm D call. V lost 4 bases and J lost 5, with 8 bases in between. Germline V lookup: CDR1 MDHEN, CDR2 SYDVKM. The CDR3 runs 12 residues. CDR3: CASSSPGTEAFF. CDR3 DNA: TGTGCCAGCAGTTCCCCGGGGACTGAAGCTTTCTTT.

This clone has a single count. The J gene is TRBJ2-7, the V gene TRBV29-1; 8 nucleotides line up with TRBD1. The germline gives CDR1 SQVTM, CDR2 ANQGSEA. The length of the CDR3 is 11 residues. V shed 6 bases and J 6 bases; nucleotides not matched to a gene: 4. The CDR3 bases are TGCAGCGTAGCCACAGGGGGCGAGCAGTACTTC. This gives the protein CSVATGGEQYF.

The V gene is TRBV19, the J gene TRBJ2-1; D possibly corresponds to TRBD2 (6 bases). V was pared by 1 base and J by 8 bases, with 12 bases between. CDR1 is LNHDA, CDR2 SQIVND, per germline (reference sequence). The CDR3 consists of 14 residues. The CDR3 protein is CASSIGARGYEQFF. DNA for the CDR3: TGTGCCAGTAGTATAGGGGCGCGGGGATATGAGCAGTTCTTC.

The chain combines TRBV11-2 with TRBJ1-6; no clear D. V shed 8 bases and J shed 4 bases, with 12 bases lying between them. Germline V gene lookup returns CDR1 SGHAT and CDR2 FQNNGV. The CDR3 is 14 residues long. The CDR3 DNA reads TGTGCCAGCTCGGAGGGAGGGTATAATTCACCCCTCCACTTT. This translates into CASSEGGYNSPLHF. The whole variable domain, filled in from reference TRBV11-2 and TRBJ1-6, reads EAGVAQSPRYKIIEKRQSVAFWCNPISGHATLYWYQQILGQGPKLLIQFQNNGVVDDSQLPKDRFSAERLKGVDSTLKIQPAKLEDSAVYLCASSEGGYNSPLHFGNGTRLTVT.

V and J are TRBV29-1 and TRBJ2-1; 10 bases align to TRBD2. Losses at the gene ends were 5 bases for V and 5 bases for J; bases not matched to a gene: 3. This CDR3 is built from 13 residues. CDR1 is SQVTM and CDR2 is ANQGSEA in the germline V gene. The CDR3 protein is CSVSGGADNEQFF. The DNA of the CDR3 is TGCAGCGTTAGCGGGGGGGCTGACAATGAGCAGTTCTTC.

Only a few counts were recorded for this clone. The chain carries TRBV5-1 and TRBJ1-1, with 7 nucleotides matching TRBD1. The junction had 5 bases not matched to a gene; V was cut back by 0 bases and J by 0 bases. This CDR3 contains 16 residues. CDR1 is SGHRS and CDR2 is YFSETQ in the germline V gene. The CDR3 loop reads CASSLVDRNMNTEAFF. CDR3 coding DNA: TGCGCCAGCAGCTTGGTGGACAGGAACATGAACACTGAAGCTTTCTTT. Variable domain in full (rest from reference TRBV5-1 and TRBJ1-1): KAGVTQTPRYLIKTRGQQVTLSCSPISGHRSVSWYQQTPGQGLQFLFEYFSETQRNKGNFPGRFSGRQFSNSRSEMNVSTLELGDSALYLCASSLVDRNMNTEAFFGQGTRLTVV.

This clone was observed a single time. The CDR3 is CASSVGLNTEAFF. The CDR3 DNA follows: TGTGCCAGCAGTGTGGGACTAAACACTGAAGCTTTCTTT. The chain is built from TRBV2 and TRBJ1-1, with D perhaps matching TRBD1 (5 bases). The germline V gene has CDR1 SNHLY and CDR2 FYNNEI. The CDR3 runs 13 residues. V lost 4 bases, J lost 2 bases, and 8 bases lay in between.

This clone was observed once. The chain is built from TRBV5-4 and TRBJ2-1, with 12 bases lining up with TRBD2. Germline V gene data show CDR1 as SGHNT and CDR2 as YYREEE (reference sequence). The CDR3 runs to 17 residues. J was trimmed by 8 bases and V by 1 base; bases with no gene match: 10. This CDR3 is CASSLSSGRGSIYEQFF. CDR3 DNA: TGTGCCAGCAGCTTGTCTAGCGGGAGGGGATCTATCTATGAGCAGTTCTTC.

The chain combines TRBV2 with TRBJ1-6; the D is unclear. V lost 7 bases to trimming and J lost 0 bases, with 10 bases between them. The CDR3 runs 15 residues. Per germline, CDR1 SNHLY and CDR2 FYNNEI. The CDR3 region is CASISGVSYNSPLHF. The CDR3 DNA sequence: TGTGCCAGCATAAGCGGCGTCTCCTATAATTCACCCCTCCACTTT.